Listed here are 25 T cell receptor beta chains from one sample, sequenced in a study of cytotoxic CD8 clonotypes in ibrutinib-treated CLL. Profiled with immunoSEQ multiplex PCR; TCRdb holds only in-frame clones, not every one. The data contain over 70,000 clones, around 75% of them seen just once; the ten biggest clones take up approximately 5.1%. This material consisted of PBMCs, taken after 12 months of ibrutinib treatment. The receptors come from a human donor with chronic lymphocytic leukemia.

This chain links TRBV11-3 with TRBJ2-2, with a possible D match to TRBD1 (6 bases). The germline CDR1 and CDR2 sequences are SGHNT and YENEEA. This CDR3 has 15 amino acids. V gave up 3 bases and J gave up 2 bases, with 10 bases separating them. CDR3 nucleotides: TGTGCCAGCAGCTTGGGGGCTGCAAACACCGGGGAGCTGTTTTTT. As protein: CASSLGAANTGELFF.

This sequence joins TRBV5-1 and TRBJ1-1; D uncertain. V shed 4 bases and J shed 0 bases, with 10 bases lying between them. From germline, CDR1 is SGHRS and CDR2 YFSETQ. The CDR3 has 14 residues. CDR3 DNA: TGCGCCAGCAGCCCGGACGGTTTGAACACTGAAGCTTTCTTT. Amino acid sequence: CASSPDGLNTEAFF.

The rearrangement joins TRBV6-5 to TRBJ2-3; D remains ambiguous. Germline CDR1 MNHEY, CDR2 SVGAGI. Trimming shortened V by 3 bases and J by 4 bases, and 5 bases separated the two germline ends. CDR3 length: 12 amino acids. For the CDR3, the DNA is TGTGCCAGCAGTTATTCCCCAGATACGCAGTATTTT. This sequence encodes CASSYSPDTQYF.

This sequence joins TRBV6-6 and TRBJ2-3, with TRBD2 as a possible D gene (5 bases). This CDR3 is 12 amino acids long. Between the trimmed V and J ends, which lost 4 bases and 5 bases, there was a span of 7 bases. Per germline, CDR1 MNHNY and CDR2 SVGAGI (reference sequence). CDR3 region: CASSSRGDTQYF. The CDR3 region has the DNA TGTGCCAGCAGTTCCCGGGGAGATACGCAGTATTTT.

The chain employs TRBV5-1 and TRBJ1-6; D is perhaps TRBD1 (6 bases). The CDR3 contains 15 residues. Trimming cost V 5 bases and J 10 bases, with 19 bases left between them. CDR1 SGHRS and CDR2 YFSETQ come from the germline V gene. The CDR3 protein is CASRVGGGDQSPLHF. The CDR3 DNA is TGCGCCAGCAGAGTGGGGGGGGGCGACCAATCACCCCTCCACTTT. Supplemented by reference TRBV5-1 and TRBJ1-6, the full variable domain reads KAGVTQTPRYLIKTRGQQVTLSCSPISGHRSVSWYQQTPGQGLQFLFEYFSETQRNKGNFPGRFSGRQFSNSRSEMNVSTLELGDSALYLCASRVGGGDQSPLHFGNGTRLTVT.

This clone was seen once. This chain joins TRBV7-2 and TRBJ2-7; D remains unclear. The germline V gene encodes CDR1 SGHTA and CDR2 FQGNSA. V was shortened by 2 bases and J by 1 base, with 12 bases between the two germline ends. The CDR3 is 15 amino acids. Here the CDR3 DNA reads TGTGCCAGCAGCTTATCTGGCGGCCTTTCCTACGAGCAGTACTTC. It translates to CASSLSGGLSYEQYF.

This clone was seen a few times. The sample holds other DNA sequences that translate to the same CDR3. The genes are TRBV5-1 and TRBJ2-3; the D is unclear. This CDR3 spans 13 amino acids. Germline CDR1 is SGHRS and CDR2 is YFSETQ. Trimming took 0 bases from V and 1 from J, leaving 3 bases between them. CDR3 sequence: CASSLGGTDTQYF. The DNA of the CDR3 is TGCGCCAGCAGCTTGGGGGGCACAGATACGCAGTATTTT. The full variable domain, with the rest looked up from reference TRBV5-1 and TRBJ2-3, is KAGVTQTPRYLIKTRGQQVTLSCSPISGHRSVSWYQQTPGQGLQFLFEYFSETQRNKGNFPGRFSGRQFSNSRSEMNVSTLELGDSALYLCASSLGGTDTQYFGPGTRLTVL.

The chain couples TRBV10-3 to TRBJ1-1, with D possibly TRBD1 on 6 matching bases. Trimming removed 10 bases at V and 5 bases at J, with 14 bases between. From germline, CDR1 is ENHRY and CDR2 SYGVKD. There are 12 residues in the CDR3. In nucleotides, the CDR3 is TGTGCCACCCAGGGTAGGGGGACTGAAGCTTTCTTT. It yields the protein CATQGRGTEAFF.

V usage is TRBV19 and J usage is TRBJ1-2; D might be TRBD1 (6 bases). This CDR3 has 13 amino acids. Trimming took off 6 bases at V and 5 bases at J, with 13 bases between the two ends. CDR1 LNHDA and CDR2 SQIVND come from the germline V gene (reference sequence). The chain's CDR3 is CASRLQGGYGYTF. The CDR3 DNA reads as TGTGCCAGTAGGCTACAGGGTGGGTATGGCTACACCTTC.

This rearrangement joins TRBV5-1 to TRBJ2-1; either TRBD1 or TRBD2 may supply D (6 bases each). Trimming took off 1 base at V and 6 bases at J, with 14 bases between the two ends. The CDR3 extends over 15 amino acids. Germline V gene sequence: CDR1 SGHRS, CDR2 YFSETQ. The CDR3 coding sequence is TGCGCCAGCAGCTTGAGGGGGGACGCGACCAATGAGCAGTTCTTC. The encoded protein is CASSLRGDATNEQFF.

V gene TRBV29-1 combines with J gene TRBJ2-2; a weak D match, TRBD1 (5 bases). This CDR3 region has 19 residues. Trimming shortened V by 4 bases and J by 4 bases, and 28 bases separated the two germline ends. Germline CDR1 SQVTM, CDR2 ANQGSEA. CDR3 DNA: TGCAGCGTTGCCCCCGCCCCCCGCCAGGGCCCTCGAACCACCGGGGAGCTGTTTTTT. Residues: CSVAPAPRQGPRTTGELFF.

The V gene is TRBV28, the J gene TRBJ2-5; D is perhaps TRBD1 (8 bases). The CDR3 is 21 residues long. In germline, CDR1 is MDHEN, CDR2 SYDVKM. Trimming took 10 bases from V and 5 from J, leaving 41 bases between them. CDR3 in DNA: TGTGCCACCAGGGGAAAAACAGGGGGTCCACCGGGGCGGGAGTTGGAGGAGACCCAGTACTTC. Amino acid sequence: CATRGKTGGPPGRELEETQYF.

The V gene is TRBV15, the J gene TRBJ2-1; D is perhaps TRBD2 (5 bases). Between the trimmed V and J ends, which lost 5 bases and 3 bases, there was a span of 14 bases. CDR1 LNHNV and CDR2 YYDKDF come from the germline V gene (reference sequence). The CDR3 length is 15 residues. CDR3 DNA: TGTGCCACCAGCCTGAGGGTTGGGGACTACAATGAGCAGTTCTTC. It translates to CATSLRVGDYNEQFF.

The chain recombines TRBV11-3 with TRBJ2-1, with 9 nucleotides matching TRBD2. The CDR3 extends over 13 amino acids. V dropped 6 bases and J dropped 6; count of bases not matched to a gene: 3. Germline V gene data show CDR1 as SGHNT and CDR2 as YENEEA. CDR3 protein: CASSTSGSNEQFF. The CDR3, as DNA: TGTGCCAGCAGTACTAGCGGGTCCAATGAGCAGTTCTTC. Combining the CDR3 with reference TRBV11-3 and TRBJ2-1 gives the whole variable domain EAGVVQSPRYKIIEKKQPVAFWCNPISGHNTLYWYLQNLGQGPELLIRYENEEAVDDSQLPKDRFSAERLKGVDSTLKIQPAELGDSAVYLCASSTSGSNEQFFGPGTRLTVL.

This chain uses TRBV6-5 with TRBJ2-6, with D hard to call. V shed 5 bases and J shed 0 bases, with 2 bases lying between them. There are 13 residues in the CDR3. CDR1 and CDR2 (germline): MNHEY, SVGAGI. The CDR3 DNA is TGTGCCAGCAGTAGCTCTGGGGCCAACGTCCTGACTTTC. As protein: CASSSSGANVLTF.

This clone has a single count. V gene TRBV9 combines with J gene TRBJ1-2; D not certain. V gave up 4 bases and J gave up 4 bases, with 14 bases separating them. The germline V gene has CDR1 SGDLS and CDR2 YYNGEE. The CDR3 is made up of 14 amino acids. The CDR3 nucleotides read TGTGCCAGCAGCCCTGATTGGCCGCCCTATGGCTACACCTTC. Translation gives CASSPDWPPYGYTF.

This clone came up a few times. This rearrangement joins TRBV4-2 to TRBJ2-7; 9 bases match TRBD2. V dropped 1 base and J dropped 5; count of bases not matched to a gene: 9. Germline V gene data show CDR1 as LGHNA and CDR2 as YNFKEQ. The CDR3 extends over 16 amino acids. The CDR3 sequence is CASSQAGGGGVDEQYF. For the CDR3, the DNA is TGTGCCAGCAGCCAAGCTGGAGGCGGGGGGGTCGACGAGCAGTACTTC.

This chain links TRBV14 with TRBJ2-3, with TRBD1 matching 7 bases. Germline V gene lookup returns CDR1 SGHDN and CDR2 FVKESK. The CDR3 consists of 13 residues. Trimming took 8 bases from V and 2 from J; bases not matched to a gene: 4. CDR3 nucleotide sequence: TGTGCCAGCCGGGACAGCTACACAGATACGCAGTATTTT. This gives the protein CASRDSYTDTQYF.

The chain joins TRBV7-2 to TRBJ2-1; TRBD2 aligns across 7 bases. Trimming removed 5 bases from V and 8 bases from J; junction bases left unmatched: 12. Germline V gene lookup returns CDR1 SGHTA and CDR2 FQGNSA. CDR3 length equals 15 residues. CDR3 sequence (DNA): TGTGCCAGCAGCCTCGGACTAGTCTTGTTCGATGAGCAGTTCTTC. Protein product: CASSLGLVLFDEQFF.

This rearrangement joins TRBV7-9 to TRBJ2-1; D call uncertain. V was shortened by 0 bases and J by 6 bases, with 9 bases between the two germline ends. CDR1 and CDR2 (germline): SEHNR, FQNEAQ (reference sequence). This CDR3 has 14 amino acids. As DNA, the CDR3 is TGTGCCAGCAGCTTAGCCTGGAGTGGCAATGAGCAGTTCTTC. This translates into CASSLAWSGNEQFF.

Regarding this clone: Germline is not matched at one junction end, which may reflect a read error. The chain recombines TRBV5-6 with TRBJ1-5; 9 nucleotides agree with TRBD1. The length of the CDR3 is 14 residues. Germline V gives CDR1 SGHDT, CDR2 YYEEEE. Written as DNA, the CDR3 is TGTGGCAGCAGCCGGACAGGGGACGAACAGCCCCAGCATTTT. Translated, it gives CGSSRTGDEQPQHF.

The chain has TRBV19 and TRBJ2-5, with 7 bases lining up with TRBD1. The CDR3 runs 13 residues. Losses at the gene ends were 10 bases for V and 2 bases for J; bases not matched to a gene: 7. In germline, CDR1 is LNHDA, CDR2 SQIVND (reference sequence). CDR3 region: CATSGQTQETQYF. The CDR3 nucleotides read TGTGCCACCTCGGGACAGACACAAGAGACCCAGTACTTC.

V gene TRBV11-2 combines with J gene TRBJ1-1, with D perhaps matching TRBD1 (5 bases). CDR1 is SGHAT, CDR2 FQNNGV, per germline. V was shortened by 5 bases and J by 4 bases, with 11 bases between the two germline ends. This CDR3 comprises 13 residues. The CDR3 DNA follows: TGTGCCAGCAGCCAGGGATTTGGCACTGAAGCTTTCTTT. It codes for CASSQGFGTEAFF.

The chain is built from TRBV5-4 and TRBJ2-3; 8 bases fit TRBD2. Germline lookup yields CDR1 SGHNT and CDR2 YYREEE (reference sequence). V shed 5 bases, J shed 0 bases, and the junction held 5 bases outside the gene matches. This CDR3 comprises 15 residues. The CDR3 DNA reads as TGTGCCAGCAGTGGGGCTAGCGGGAGCACAGATACGCAGTATTTT. Translation: CASSGASGSTDTQYF.

This clone has a handful of counts. The rearrangement links TRBV5-1 to TRBJ2-5; 13 bases align to TRBD2. Germline trimming cut 4 bases from V and 5 bases from J; bases unmatched to any gene: 14. Germline assignment: CDR1 SGHRS and CDR2 YFSETQ. This CDR3 comprises 18 residues. CDR3 sequence: CASSLGLLAGGPGETQYF. The CDR3 nucleotides read TGCGCCAGCAGCCTGGGGCTACTAGCGGGAGGGCCAGGGGAGACCCAGTACTTC.